What follows are 23 T cell receptor beta chains derived from one specimen sequenced in a study of blood T cell repertoires in COVID-19. The table came from immunoSEQ multiplex PCR; TCRdb's copy has only in-frame clones and leaves some out. Here the sample spans some 150,000 clones, about 85% being singletons. The sequencing sample was made of peripheral blood. These receptors all come from a woman aged 60-75 years with active or convalescent COVID-19.

The rearrangement links TRBV4-3 to TRBJ2-3; tentatively, D is TRBD1 (5 bases). CDR3 length equals 15 residues. Germline assignment: CDR1 LGHNA and CDR2 YSLEER. V was trimmed by 4 bases and J by 7 bases, leaving 18 bases between them. The CDR3 is CASSPDWGLSYTQYF. CDR3 DNA sequence: TGCGCCAGCAGCCCTGACTGGGGCTTGTCATATACGCAGTATTTT.

This clone was counted a single time. This rearrangement joins TRBV7-2 to TRBJ2-3, with D perhaps matching TRBD1 (5 bases). CDR3 length equals 15 residues. Trimming took 1 base from V and 2 from J, leaving 10 bases between them. Germline V gene sequence: CDR1 SGHTA, CDR2 FQGNSA. The CDR3: CASSLEGAHTDTQYF. The CDR3, as DNA: TGTGCCAGCAGCTTAGAAGGGGCTCACACAGATACGCAGTATTTT.

V gene TRBV6-5 combines with J gene TRBJ1-5; D not resolved. The CDR3 consists of 15 residues. The V and J ends lost 5 bases and 0 bases respectively, with 11 bases between them. Germline loops: CDR1 MNHEY, CDR2 SVGAGI. In nucleotides, the CDR3 is TGTGCCAGCAGTCCAAGCCTGCATAGCAATCAGCCCCAGCATTTT. This codes for CASSPSLHSNQPQHF.

The chain joins TRBV19 to TRBJ1-1; no firm D call. The germline V gene encodes CDR1 LNHDA and CDR2 SQIVND (reference sequence). CDR3 length: 14 residues. V dropped 1 base and J dropped 5 bases, with 11 bases sitting between them. The CDR3 sequence is CASSIAGDGTEAFF. In DNA, the CDR3 is TGTGCCAGTAGTATAGCGGGAGATGGGACTGAAGCTTTCTTT.

The genes are TRBV20-1 and TRBJ2-3; D ambiguous. V lost 3 bases, J lost 1 base, and 8 bases lay in between. CDR3 length: 13 amino acids. From germline, CDR1 is DFQATT and CDR2 SNEGSKA (reference sequence). CDR3 in DNA: TGCAGTGCTAGTGCCCAGGGCACAGATACGCAGTATTTT. The encoded protein is CSASAQGTDTQYF.

The rearrangement joins TRBV20-1 to TRBJ1-4, with D tentatively TRBD1 (6 bases). CDR3 length: 14 residues. Germline assignment: CDR1 DFQATT and CDR2 SNEGSKA (reference sequence). The germline V and J ends were trimmed by 3 bases and 4 bases, with 12 bases remaining between them. The chain's CDR3 is CSASKGGINEKLFF. CDR3 nucleotides: TGCAGTGCTAGTAAGGGGGGGATTAATGAAAAACTGTTTTTT.

The gene calls are TRBV7-4 and TRBJ2-7; tentatively, D is TRBD1 (6 bases). V lost 5 bases and J lost 8, with 22 bases in between. The CDR3 totals 15 residues. Germline values: CDR1 SGHVT, CDR2 SQSDAQ. CDR3 nucleotides: TGTGCCAGCAGCCGAGCCCCAGGGGTACCTACGAAGCAGTACTTC. Its translation: CASSRAPGVPTKQYF.

The chain recombines TRBV9 with TRBJ1-3; possibly TRBD1 for D (6 bases). Germline V gives CDR1 SGDLS, CDR2 YYNGEE. The germline V and J ends were trimmed by 4 bases and 4 bases, with 15 bases remaining between them. The CDR3 is 15 amino acids. CDR3: CASSTWGQTGNTIYF. Written as DNA, the CDR3 is TGTGCCAGCAGCACGTGGGGGCAAACCGGAAACACCATATATTTT.

The CDR3 spells CASVTEGGEQYF. The CDR3 DNA sequence: TGTGCTAGTGTTACGGAGGGAGGCGAGCAGTACTTC. The genes are TRBV12-5 and TRBJ2-7, with a weak D call TRBD2 (6 bases). V lost 7 bases and J 6 bases, leaving 13 bases between the germline ends. This CDR3 is 12 amino acids long. Germline CDR1 reads LGHNT; CDR2 reads FRNRAP.

The CDR3 region has the DNA TGTGCCAGCAGCCCTAGACAGGGCTATGGCTACACCTTC. Translation gives CASSPRQGYGYTF. The chain carries TRBV12-3 or TRBV12-4 and TRBJ1-2, with 7 bases identical to TRBD1. The V gene end was trimmed by 6 bases and the J gene end by 4 bases; junction bases not matched to a gene: 5. The CDR3 is 13 residues long.

The chain uses TRBV7-6 and TRBJ2-1; D may be TRBD2 (6 bases). Between the trimmed V and J ends, which lost 1 base and 4 bases, there was a span of 23 bases. The CDR3 loop spans 19 amino acids. The germline gives CDR1 SGHVS, CDR2 FNYEAQ. The CDR3 DNA reads TGTGCCAGCAGCTTAGAGTTCCCTGGGCTGGGCGGGGTATACAATGAGCAGTTCTTC. Its translation: CASSLEFPGLGGVYNEQFF.

The chain combines TRBV19 with TRBJ1-1, with D unclear. This CDR3 comprises 13 residues. V lost 5 bases and J lost 8, with 15 bases in between. CDR1 and CDR2 (germline): LNHDA, SQIVND (reference sequence). The chain's CDR3 is CASSPLESAEAFF. As DNA, the CDR3 is TGTGCCAGTAGTCCCCTGGAATCAGCGGAAGCTTTCTTT.

There are a few counts of this clone. The chain links TRBV5-1 to TRBJ1-1; D is unresolved. This CDR3 is built from 12 residues. Trimming pared 5 bases from V and 11 bases from J, leaving 16 bases between. The V gene's germline CDR1 is SGHRS and CDR2 YFSETQ. The DNA for the CDR3 is TGCGCCAGCAGTACGAGGGAGGGCGACGCTTTCTTT. Its protein product is CASSTREGDAFF.

The gene calls are TRBV19 and TRBJ1-2; D is perhaps TRBD1 (5 bases). The germline V gene has CDR1 LNHDA and CDR2 SQIVND (reference sequence). This CDR3 spans 15 amino acids. V was clipped by 3 bases and J by 4 bases, with 15 bases between them. This CDR3 reads CASSITGEAFYGYTF. The CDR3 coding sequence is TGTGCCAGTAGTATTACGGGGGAGGCTTTCTATGGCTACACCTTC.

This clone appeared once. The gene calls are TRBV5-1 and TRBJ1-1; D gene unclear. CDR1 is SGHRS, CDR2 YFSETQ, per germline. V was clipped by 6 bases and J by 3 bases, with 15 bases between them. The CDR3 spans 14 residues. CDR3 sequence reads: CASTEVEGYTEAFF. The CDR3 region has the DNA TGCGCCAGCACTGAAGTGGAGGGATACACTGAAGCTTTCTTT. The full variable domain, rest sourced from reference TRBV5-1 and TRBJ1-1, is KAGVTQTPRYLIKTRGQQVTLSCSPISGHRSVSWYQQTPGQGLQFLFEYFSETQRNKGNFPGRFSGRQFSNSRSEMNVSTLELGDSALYLCASTEVEGYTEAFFGQGTRLTVV.

V is TRBV6-6 and J is TRBJ2-5, with D hard to call. V dropped 3 bases and J dropped 1 base, with 9 bases sitting between them. This CDR3 has 14 amino acids. CDR1 is MNHNY and CDR2 is SVGAGI in the germline V gene (reference sequence). The DNA for the CDR3 is TGTGCCAGCAGTTATAGTCTCTTCCAAGAGACCCAGTACTTC. Translated: CASSYSLFQETQYF.

The chain couples TRBV18 to TRBJ2-7; no clear D gene. The CDR3 loop spans 12 amino acids. Germline CDR1 reads KGHSH; CDR2 reads LQKENI. Trimming pared 2 bases from V and 4 bases from J, leaving 6 bases between. CDR3 in DNA: TGTGCCAGCTCACCAGTGGCATACGAGCAGTACTTC. Translated, it gives CASSPVAYEQYF. Looking up the rest from reference TRBV18 and TRBJ2-7 gives the full variable domain: NAGVMQNPRHLVRRRGQEARLRCSPMKGHSHVYWYRQLPEEGLKFMVYLQKENIIDESGMPKERFSAEFPKEGPSILRIQQVVRGDSAAYFCASSPVAYEQYFGPGTRLTVT.

The V gene is TRBV3-1 (or the pseudogene TRBV3-2), the J gene TRBJ1-1; TRBD1 matches at 8 bases. This CDR3 comprises 14 residues. Trimming cost V 2 bases and J 7 bases; bases outside gene matches: 6. Germline V gene data show CDR1 as LGHDT and CDR2 as YNNKEL (reference sequence). For the CDR3, the DNA is TGTGCCAGCAGCCAACCAGGGGGCCGGGGTGAAGCTTTCTTT. Translating gives CASSQPGGRGEAFF.

The gene calls are TRBV5-6 and TRBJ2-5; TRBD1 matches 8 bases. Looked up from germline, CDR1 is SGHDT and CDR2 is YYEEEE. The J segment lost 5 bases and the V segment lost 0 bases, leaving 6 bases of the junction unmatched. There are 15 residues in the CDR3. The CDR3 sequence is CASSLGAGGGETQYF. As DNA, the CDR3 is TGTGCCAGCAGCTTGGGGGCAGGGGGCGGGGAGACCCAGTACTTC. The whole variable domain, filled in from reference TRBV5-6 and TRBJ2-5, reads DAGVTQSPTHLIKTRGQQVTLRCSPKSGHDTVSWYQQALGQGPQFIFQYYEEEERQRGNFPDRFSGHQFPNYSSELNVNALLLGDSALYLCASSLGAGGGETQYFGPGTRLLVL.

The CDR3 reads CASSLGQGGSEKLFF. CDR3 DNA sequence: TGTGCCAGCAGCCTCGGACAGGGAGGGAGTGAAAAACTGTTTTTT. The genes are TRBV7-2 and TRBJ1-4, with 8 nucleotides matching TRBD1. The ends lost 5 bases at V and 7 bases at J; junction bases unmatched: 9. The CDR3 sequence is 15 residues long. Germline CDR1 and CDR2: SGHTA and FQGNSA.

The CDR3 region is CASRDRAHTGELFF. The CDR3 coding sequence is TGTGCCAGCAGGGACAGGGCGCACACCGGGGAGCTGTTTTTT. This chain uses TRBV6-5 with TRBJ2-2, with 8 bases that match TRBD1. V lost 6 bases to trimming and J lost 3 bases; unmatched junction nucleotides: 3. Germline assignment: CDR1 MNHEY and CDR2 SVGAGI. This CDR3 has 14 amino acids.

The chain has TRBV7-9 and TRBJ1-1; 8 bases match TRBD1. The germline CDR1 and CDR2 sequences are SEHNR and FQNEAQ (reference sequence). The CDR3 runs to 15 residues. The V and J ends lost 5 bases and 4 bases, in that order; junction bases with no gene match: 9. The CDR3: CASSPNRGAGTEAFF. CDR3 coding DNA: TGTGCCAGCAGCCCAAACAGGGGGGCCGGCACTGAAGCTTTCTTT.

This clone was counted only a few times. The chain couples TRBV7-9 to TRBJ1-5, with D hard to call. With 2 bases removed from V and 3 bases from J, the gap between germline ends came to 5 bases. CDR1 and CDR2 from the germline V gene are SEHNR and FQNEAQ (reference sequence). CDR3 length: 13 residues. This CDR3 reads CASSLFSNQPQHF. The CDR3 DNA reads as TGTGCCAGCAGCTTATTCTCCAATCAGCCCCAGCATTTT.